The 3 T cell receptor beta chains in this list originate from one sample, sequenced in a study of Tregs in tolerant kidney transplant recipients. Using immunoSEQ multiplex PCR, the repertoire was profiled, and TCRdb retains in-frame clones only, with some absent. The profile shows about 240,000 clones, roughly 84% of them singletons. Sequencing used CD4+ T cells from blood. The receptors were sampled from a human donor in good health.

The chain combines TRBV6-1 with TRBJ2-3; D is perhaps TRBD2 (7 bases). The CDR3 consists of 18 residues. V lost 0 bases and J 3 bases, leaving 19 bases between the germline ends. In germline, CDR1 is MNHNS, CDR2 SASEGT. The CDR3 here is CASSEALYGGARTDTQYF. In DNA form, the CDR3 reads TGTGCCAGCAGTGAAGCGCTTTATGGGGGGGCTCGAACAGATACGCAGTATTTT.

The chain couples TRBV6-5 to TRBJ2-7; TRBD1 agrees at 7 bases. The ends lost 4 bases at V and 3 bases at J; junction bases unmatched: 3. In germline, CDR1 is MNHEY, CDR2 SVGAGI. This CDR3 spans 13 amino acids. For the CDR3, the DNA is TGTGCCAGCAGTTTGGGGACAGACTACGAGCAGTACTTC. It encodes CASSLGTDYEQYF.

The CDR3 loop is CASSLFRNNEQFF. Written as DNA, the CDR3 is TGCGCCAGCAGCTTGTTCAGAAACAATGAGCAGTTCTTC. The J gene is TRBJ2-1, the V gene TRBV5-1; D remains ambiguous. This CDR3 is 13 amino acids long. The V end lost 1 base, the J end lost 5 bases, and 7 bases lay between the germline ends. Per germline, CDR1 SGHRS and CDR2 YFSETQ.